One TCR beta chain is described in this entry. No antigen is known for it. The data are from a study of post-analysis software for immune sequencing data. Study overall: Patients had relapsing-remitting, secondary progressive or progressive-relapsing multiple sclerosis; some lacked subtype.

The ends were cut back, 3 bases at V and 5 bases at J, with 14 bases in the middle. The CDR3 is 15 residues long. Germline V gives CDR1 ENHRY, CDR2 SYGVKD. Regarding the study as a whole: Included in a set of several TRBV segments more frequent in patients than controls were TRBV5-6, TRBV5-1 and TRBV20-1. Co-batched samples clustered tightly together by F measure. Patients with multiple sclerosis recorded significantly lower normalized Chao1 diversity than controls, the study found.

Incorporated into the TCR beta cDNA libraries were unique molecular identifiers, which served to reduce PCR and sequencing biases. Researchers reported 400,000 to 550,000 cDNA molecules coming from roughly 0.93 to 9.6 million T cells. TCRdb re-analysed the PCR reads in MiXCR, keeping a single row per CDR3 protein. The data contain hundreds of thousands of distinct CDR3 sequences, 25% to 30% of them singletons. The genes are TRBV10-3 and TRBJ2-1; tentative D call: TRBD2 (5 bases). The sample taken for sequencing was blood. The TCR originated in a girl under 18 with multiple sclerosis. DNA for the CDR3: TGTGCCATCAGTGATCTCGCGGGCCTAGACAATGAGCAGTTCTTC. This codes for CAISDLAGLDNEQFF.